This record looks at one TCR beta chain sequence and its context. Its cognate antigen has yet to be identified. Base quality data are lacking; no much larger clone is found one base away. Enrolling through a virtual design, the prospective study's participants ranged in age from roughly 18 to 95 years and lived across about two dozen United States geographic areas. In the prospective study, participants were assigned to cohorts based on the clinical history participants reported in a screening survey and a study questionnaire. Recovered participants in ImmuneRACE Cohort 3 were defined as having two consecutive negative NP/OP PCR tests, clearance from a healthcare professional, or resolution of symptoms. In the prospective study, whole blood, serum and a nasopharyngeal or oropharyngeal swab were collected from each participant by mobile phlebotomists. Prospective study participants could optionally give additional blood draws and questionnaires over an approximately two-month period. Before DNA extraction, blood samples from the prospective study were shipped at room temperature or frozen.

TCRbeta CDR3 regions were amplified from genomic DNA by means of the immunoSEQ Assay, a bias-controlled multiplex PCR. The source study handled its data this way. The number of nucleated cells in each sample was estimated by amplification of reference gene primers within the assay. To quantify the absolute abundance of each unique TCRbeta CDR3 rearrangement, sequence reads were collapsed and filtered. For each sample, productive Simpson clonality was calculated as the square root of Simpson's diversity index across productive rearrangements. TCRdb holds this immuneACCESS table with in-frame rearrangements only. Some clones are missing; in checked studies, unresolved V genes explain under half, and the rest has no known cause. Clonal size and the V and J genes are those of that table, whereas D and trimming came from the DNA. The sample yields about 200,000 clones; roughly 79% were counted once. Over 12% of the sample lies in the top ten.

The source of the sample is a study of blood T cell repertoires in COVID-19 (dated by TCRdb to about 2020). Study-level background: Samples from collaborators originated in the United States, Italy and Spain and spanned both the acute and convalescent phases of COVID-19. The material from the prospective study consisted of cDNA or gDNA derived from T cells, B-cell-depleted T cells, or PBMCs. Deeply sampled blood TCRbeta repertoires from subjects exposed to, actively infected with, or recovered from COVID-19 were included in the dataset. The repertoires were released in a freely available public database meant as a resource for research on the immune response to SARS-CoV-2. Samples were obtained from the ongoing ImmuneRACE study (first 160 participants) and from over a thousand subjects provided by 6 global collaborators. Nearly every sample came with metadata listing a de-identified subject ID, COVID-19 status, age in years and sex. Where available, HLA class I and class II types were obtained from metadata supplied by the sample provider rather than from assay-based typing.

Measured from the cysteine to the phenylalanine, the CDR3 is 15 residues long. Only CDR3 DNA remains: 45 bases, in frame from the first base. V gives up 2 bases and J gives up 8 bases, and the segment between their germline ends measures 15 bases. According to the germline V gene, CDR1 reads MNHEY and CDR2 reads SVGAGI. Points the paper makes about the study in general: How much clinical and demographic metadata was included differed by source and by participant, and the metadata was provided uncurated.

Sequencing was carried out using PBMCs or T cells enriched from blood (not recorded which). The receptor's source is a man aged 40-49 years who had recovered from COVID-19. This sequence uses TRBV6-5 and TRBJ1-4; the D gene is possibly TRBD1, with 5 bases matching. The CDR3 corresponds to CASSYPSAGREKLFF. The DNA sequence reads TGTGCCAGCAGTTACCCCTCCGCAGGGCGCGAAAAACTGTTTTTT.